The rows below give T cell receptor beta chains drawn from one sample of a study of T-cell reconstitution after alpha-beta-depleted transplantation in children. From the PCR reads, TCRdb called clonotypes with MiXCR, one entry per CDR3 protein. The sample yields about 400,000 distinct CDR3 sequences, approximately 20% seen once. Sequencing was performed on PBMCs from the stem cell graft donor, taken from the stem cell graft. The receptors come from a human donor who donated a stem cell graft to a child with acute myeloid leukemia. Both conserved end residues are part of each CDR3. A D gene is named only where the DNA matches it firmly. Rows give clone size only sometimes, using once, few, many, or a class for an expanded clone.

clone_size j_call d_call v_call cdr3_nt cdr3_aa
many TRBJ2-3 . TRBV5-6 TGTGCCAGCAGCTTGTGGGGAGCCTCACGCACAGATACGCAGTATTTT CASSLWGASRTDTQYF
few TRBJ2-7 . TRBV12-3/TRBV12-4 TGTGCCAGCAGTTTCTCGGGGGCCAGGGCCTACGAGCAGTACTTC CASSFSGARAYEQYF
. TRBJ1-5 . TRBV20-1 TGCAGTGCTAGAGATGGAGGGTCCAATCAGCCCCAGCATTTT CSARDGGSNQPQHF
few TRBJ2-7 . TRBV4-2 TGTGCCAGCAGCCAATCTCGTGGACAGTCCATCACCTACGAGCAGTACTTC CASSQSRGQSITYEQYF
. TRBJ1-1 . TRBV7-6 TGTGCCAGCAGCTTTCATGAGAACACTGAAGCTTTCTTT CASSFHENTEAFF
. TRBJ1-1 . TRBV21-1 TGTGCCAGCAGCAAAGAAAGGGTCGGGGGGCAGAACACTGAAGCTTTCTTT CASSKERVGGQNTEAFF
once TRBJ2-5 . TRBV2 TGTGCCAGCACCGGGGAGAAGGAGACCCAGTACTTC CASTGEKETQYF
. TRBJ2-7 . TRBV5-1 TGCGCCAGCAGCTTGGAGGGCAGGGGTGACTACGAGCAGTACTTC CASSLEGRGDYEQYF
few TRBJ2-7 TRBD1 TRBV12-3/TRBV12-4 TGTGCCAGCAGGGGACAGGGCAACGGCGAGCAGTACTTC CASRGQGNGEQYF
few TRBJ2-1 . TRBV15 TGTGCCACCAGTATTCGTCCGGGAGAGAATGAGCAGTTCTTC CATSIRPGENEQFF
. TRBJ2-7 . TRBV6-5 TGTGCCAGCAGTTACCTCCAGGACGGGGGTTACGAGCAGTACTTC CASSYLQDGGYEQYF
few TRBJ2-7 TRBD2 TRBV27 TGTGCCACCTCTCTAGCGGGAGGGCCATGGGAGCAGTACTTC CATSLAGGPWEQYF
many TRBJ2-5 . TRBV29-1 TGCAGCGTTCGAGGGCTCGGGGAGACCCAGTACTTC CSVRGLGETQYF
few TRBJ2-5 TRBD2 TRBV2 TGTGCCCGCAAAAGAAGGCCGGGACTAAGAGAGACCCAGTACTTC CARKRRPGLRETQYF
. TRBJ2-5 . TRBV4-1 TGCGCCAACAGCCAAGATCGAGAGACCCAGTACTTC CANSQDRETQYF
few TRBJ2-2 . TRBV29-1 TGCAGCGCCGAGGGGGACAAAAACACCGGGGAGCTGTTTTTT CSAEGDKNTGELFF
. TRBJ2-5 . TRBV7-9 TGTGCCAGCAGCTTAGCGCCCGAGACCAAGTACTTC CASSLAPETKYF
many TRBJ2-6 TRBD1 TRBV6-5 TGTGCCACTTCGAAGGCACCTAGGGGGCGTGGGGCCAACGTCCTGACTTTC CATSKAPRGRGANVLTF
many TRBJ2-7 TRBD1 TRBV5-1 TGCGCCAGCAGCCTCAGGGGGCATTACGAGCAGTACTTC CASSLRGHYEQYF
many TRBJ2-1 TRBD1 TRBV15 TGTGCCACCAGCAGAGACATGGACAGGTACAATGAGCAGTTCTTC CATSRDMDRYNEQFF
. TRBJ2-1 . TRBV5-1 TGCGCCAGCAGCTTGGAGGTAGCCGCGGGTTCGGGAAGGCAGTTCTTC CASSLEVAAGSGRQFF
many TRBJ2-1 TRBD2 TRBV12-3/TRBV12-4 TGTGCCAGCACCCCCGGGACTAGCGGAGCATACAATGAGCAGTTCTTC CASTPGTSGAYNEQFF
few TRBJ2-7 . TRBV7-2 TGTGCCAGCAGCCTACAGGGCGAGCGGGTCTCCTACGAGCAGTACTTC CASSLQGERVSYEQYF
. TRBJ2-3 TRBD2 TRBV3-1 TGTGCCAGCACCCAACTAGCGCCTGACACAGATACGCAGTATTTT CASTQLAPDTDTQYF
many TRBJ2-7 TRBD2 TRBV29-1 TGCAGCGTAGCACCCTCGGGGGGGCGCGAGCAGTACTTC CSVAPSGGREQYF
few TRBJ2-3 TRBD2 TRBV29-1 TGCAGCGTTGTGGGGACTAGAGGGGCAGATACGCAGTATTTT CSVVGTRGADTQYF
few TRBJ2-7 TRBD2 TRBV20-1 TGCAGTGCTAGAGATCGGACTAGCGGGAGAATGGGCGAGCAGTACTTC CSARDRTSGRMGEQYF
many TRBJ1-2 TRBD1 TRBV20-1 TGCAGTGCGTCGCCGGGACAGGGGGCTTCCTATGGCTACACCTTC CSASPGQGASYGYTF
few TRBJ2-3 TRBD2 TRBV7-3 TGTGCCAGCAGCTTAATGGGACTAGCGGGAGGTGCAGATACGCAGTATTTT CASSLMGLAGGADTQYF
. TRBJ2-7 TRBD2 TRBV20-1 TGCAGTGCTAGCCTAGCGGGAAGCTCCTACGAGCAGTACTTC CSASLAGSSYEQYF
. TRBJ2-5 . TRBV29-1 TGCAGCGTTCCCTGGACGACTAACCAAGAGACCCAGTACTTC CSVPWTTNQETQYF
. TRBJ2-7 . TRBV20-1 TGCAGTGCTAGAGTTTTCGGGAGAGGGTCCTACGAGCAGTACTTC CSARVFGRGSYEQYF
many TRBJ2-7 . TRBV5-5 TGTGCCAGCAGCTTCAGGGTAGGATACGAGCAGTACTTC CASSFRVGYEQYF
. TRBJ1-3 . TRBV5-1 TGCGCCAGCAGCCGGGACACGAGCTCTGGAAACACCATATATTTT CASSRDTSSGNTIYF
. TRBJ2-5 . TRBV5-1 TGCGCCAGCCGGGCAGGTCCCCCAGAGACCCAGTACTTC CASRAGPPETQYF
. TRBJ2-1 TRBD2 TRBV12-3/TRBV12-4 TGTGCCAGCAGTTTAGTCCCTAGCGGGAGTGAGCAGTTCTTC CASSLVPSGSEQFF
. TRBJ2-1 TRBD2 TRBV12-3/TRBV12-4 TGTGCCAGCGGGAGGGCCTTCTACAATGAGCAGTTCTTC CASGRAFYNEQFF
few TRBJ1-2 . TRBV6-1 TGTGCCACCTCTGGGGACTATGGCTACACCTTC CATSGDYGYTF
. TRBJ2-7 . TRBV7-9 TGTGCCAGCAGCTCCATCGGAGACGAGCAGTACTTC CASSSIGDEQYF
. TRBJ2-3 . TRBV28 TGTGCCAGCAGCGTGGTATTCGGGAGAGAGACAGATACGCAGTATTTT CASSVVFGRETDTQYF
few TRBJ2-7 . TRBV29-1 TGCAGCGTTGAAGCTGAATACGAGCAGTACTTC CSVEAEYEQYF
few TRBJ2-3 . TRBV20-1 TGCAGTGCTAGGGACTATTACACAGATACGCAGTATTTT CSARDYYTDTQYF
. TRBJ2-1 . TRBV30 TGTGCCTGGAGTCCGCGGGATGAGCAGTTCTTC CAWSPRDEQFF
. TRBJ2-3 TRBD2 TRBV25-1 TGTGCCAGCAGGGAGGGGACTACCAAGTATTTT CASREGTTKYF
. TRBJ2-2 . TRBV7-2 TGTGCCAGCAGCCTCCTCGGGGGAATGGGCGGGGAGCTGTTTTTT CASSLLGGMGGELFF
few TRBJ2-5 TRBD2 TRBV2 TGTGCCAGCTTAGCGGGAGGGCCCCAGTACTTC CASLAGGPQYF
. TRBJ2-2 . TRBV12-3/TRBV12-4 TGTGCCAGCGGAGACGGGGAGCTGTTTTTT CASGDGELFF
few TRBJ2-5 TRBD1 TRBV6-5 TGTGCCAGCAGTTACTACGGGATGGCAGGGGGCTCGGAGACCCAGTACTTC CASSYYGMAGGSETQYF